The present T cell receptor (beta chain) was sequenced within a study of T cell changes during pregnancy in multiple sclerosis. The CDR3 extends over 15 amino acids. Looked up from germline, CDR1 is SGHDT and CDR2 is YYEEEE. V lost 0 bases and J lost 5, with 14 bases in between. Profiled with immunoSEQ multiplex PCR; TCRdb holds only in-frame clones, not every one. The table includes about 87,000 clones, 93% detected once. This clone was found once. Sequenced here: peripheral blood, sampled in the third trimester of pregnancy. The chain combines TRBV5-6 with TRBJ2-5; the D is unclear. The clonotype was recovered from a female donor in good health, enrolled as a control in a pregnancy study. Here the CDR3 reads CASSLDVGPGETQYF. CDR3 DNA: TGTGCCAGCAGCTTGGATGTTGGCCCGGGTGAGACCCAGTACTTC.